What follows are 10 T cell receptor beta chains derived from one specimen sequenced in a study of cytomegalovirus exposure and HLA in healthy donors. Vbeta (60) and Jbeta (13) primers were used in the PCR. Clones were sequenced by immunoSEQ multiplex PCR, and TCRdb holds only the in-frame ones, with some missing. The sample has around 180,000 clones, 60% to 85% seen once; the top ten hold 0.9% to 1.2%. Sequenced material: PBMCs. The receptors here all came from a woman aged 40 to 49 in good health and CMV-seronegative.

V gene TRBV12-5 combines with J gene TRBJ2-2; maybe TRBD1 (5 bases). The CDR3 consists of 20 residues. CDR1 LGHNT and CDR2 FRNRAP come from the germline V gene. Trimming removed 0 bases from V and 2 bases from J, with 22 bases in between. The CDR3 coding sequence is TGTGCTAGTGGTTTGGTAACAGGTGATACCCCAAGAATTAACACCGGGGAGCTGTTTTTT. Amino acids: CASGLVTGDTPRINTGELFF.

The chain links TRBV4-2 to TRBJ1-1; D gene ambiguous. The CDR3 is 16 residues long. V dropped 0 bases and J dropped 1 base, with 12 bases sitting between them. CDR1 and CDR2 from the germline V gene are LGHNA and YNFKEQ. The CDR3 coding sequence is TGTGCCAGCAGCCAAGATATCCTTTCGGGGAACACTGAAGCTTTCTTT. It translates to CASSQDILSGNTEAFF.

This sequence joins TRBV28 and TRBJ2-3, with 8 bases matching TRBD2. From germline, CDR1 is MDHEN and CDR2 SYDVKM. V trimming: 7 bases; J trimming: 1 base; junction bases outside the gene matches: 1. This CDR3 has 13 amino acids. CDR3 sequence: CASTAGGTDTQYF. DNA of the CDR3: TGTGCCAGCACAGCGGGGGGCACAGATACGCAGTATTTT.

The chain is built from TRBV19 and TRBJ2-2; no clear D. The V end lost 5 bases, the J end lost 4 bases, and 11 bases lay between the germline ends. The germline V gene encodes CDR1 LNHDA and CDR2 SQIVND (reference sequence). The CDR3 is 14 amino acids. The CDR3 coding sequence is TGTGCCAGTAGTGAGAAGTACTTCACCGGGGAGCTGTTTTTT. Translation: CASSEKYFTGELFF.

This chain connects TRBV2 to TRBJ2-2; 7 bases are shared with TRBD2. CDR1 is SNHLY and CDR2 is FYNNEI in the germline V gene. V lost 7 bases and J lost 4; bases outside the gene matches: 9. This CDR3 is built from 15 residues. Here the CDR3 reads CASTGEGSSTGELFF. The CDR3 bases are TGTGCCAGCACCGGGGAGGGATCGAGCACCGGGGAGCTGTTTTTT. The whole variable domain, remainder taken from reference TRBV2 and TRBJ2-2, is EPEVTQTPSHQVTQMGQEVILRCVPISNHLYFYWYRQILGQKVEFLVSFYNNEISEKSEIFDDQFSVERPDGSNFTLKIRSTKLEDSAMYFCASTGEGSSTGELFFGEGSRLTVL.

DNA for the CDR3: TGCGCCAGCAGCTTGAAACAGGCGAACACTGAAGCTTTCTTT. Protein product: CASSLKQANTEAFF. This sequence joins TRBV5-1 and TRBJ1-1; D may be TRBD1 (5 bases). Germline V gives CDR1 SGHRS, CDR2 YFSETQ. V dropped 1 base and J dropped 1 base, with 8 bases sitting between them. This CDR3 comprises 14 residues.

The chain combines TRBV30 with TRBJ2-1, with D possibly matching TRBD2 (6 bases). Trimming removed 2 bases at V and 0 bases at J, with 11 bases between. The CDR3 is 15 amino acids. CDR1 GTSNPN and CDR2 SVGIG come from the germline V gene (reference sequence). This CDR3 is CAWSLGLSSYNEQFF. CDR3 sequence (DNA): TGTGCCTGGAGTTTAGGACTAAGCTCCTACAATGAGCAGTTCTTC.

The rearrangement joins TRBV9 to TRBJ1-2; possibly TRBD1 for D (6 bases). Germline-derived CDR1 and CDR2 are SGDLS and YYNGEE. The CDR3 length is 16 residues. The V gene lost 4 bases and the J gene lost 8 bases, with 24 bases spanning the gap. CDR3 residues: CASSPEPAGTIRGYTF. The CDR3 DNA reads as TGTGCCAGCAGCCCAGAACCCGCAGGGACAATAAGGGGCTACACCTTC. Full variable domain (rest looked up from reference TRBV9 and TRBJ1-2): DSGVTQTPKHLITATGQRVTLRCSPRSGDLSVYWYQQSLDQGLQFLIQYYNGEERAKGNILERFSAQQFPDLHSELNLSSLELGDSALYFCASSPEPAGTIRGYTFGSGTRLTVV.

The V gene is TRBV7-2, the J gene TRBJ1-2; D is undetermined. V lost 3 bases, J lost 2 bases, and 10 bases lay in between. The germline V gene has CDR1 SGHTA and CDR2 FQGNSA. This CDR3 region has 14 residues. CDR3 region: CASSFGLTNYGYTF. DNA for the CDR3: TGTGCCAGCAGCTTTGGACTGACCAACTATGGCTACACCTTC.

The V call is TRBV6-5, the J call TRBJ2-1; 11 positions agree with TRBD2. The CDR3 covers 16 residues. CDR1 is MNHEY, CDR2 SVGAGI, per germline. Losses at the gene ends were 2 bases for V and 6 bases for J; bases not matched to a gene: 6. CDR3 DNA: TGTGCCAGCAGTTACATTAGCGGGAGGGCCTCCAATGAGCAGTTCTTC. It yields the protein CASSYISGRASNEQFF.